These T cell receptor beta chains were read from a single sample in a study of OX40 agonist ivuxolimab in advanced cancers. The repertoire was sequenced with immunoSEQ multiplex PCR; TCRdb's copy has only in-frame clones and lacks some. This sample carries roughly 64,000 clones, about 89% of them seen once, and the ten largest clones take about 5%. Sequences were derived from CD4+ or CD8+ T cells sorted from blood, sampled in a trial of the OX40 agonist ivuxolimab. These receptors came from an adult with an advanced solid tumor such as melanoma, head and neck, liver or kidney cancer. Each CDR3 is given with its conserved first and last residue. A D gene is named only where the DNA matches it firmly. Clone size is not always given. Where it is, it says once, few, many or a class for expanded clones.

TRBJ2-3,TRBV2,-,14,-,CASKPGFIADTQYF,TGTGCCAGCAAGCCGGGTTTTATAGCAGATACGCAGTATTTT
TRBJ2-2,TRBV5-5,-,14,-,CASSKTTNTGELFF,TGTGCCAGCAGCAAGACCACGAACACCGGGGAGCTGTTTTTT
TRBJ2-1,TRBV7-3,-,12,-,CASSVQGNEQFF,TGTGCCAGCAGCGTCCAGGGCAATGAGCAGTTCTTC
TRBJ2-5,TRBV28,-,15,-,CASSLLLPGEETQYF,TGTGCCAGCAGTTTACTTCTCCCAGGCGAAGAGACCCAGTACTTC
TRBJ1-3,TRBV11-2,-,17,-,CASSFPSAGHSGNTIYF,TGTGCCAGCAGCTTCCCGTCGGCCGGCCACTCTGGAAACACCATATATTTT
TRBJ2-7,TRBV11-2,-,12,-,CASSLVEWEQYF,TGTGCCAGCAGCTTAGTAGAGTGGGAGCAGTACTTC
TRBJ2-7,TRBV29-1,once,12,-,CSVAGESYEQYF,TGCAGCGTTGCGGGCGAGAGCTACGAGCAGTACTTC
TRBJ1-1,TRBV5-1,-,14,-,CASSLRVGNTEAFF,TGCGCCAGCAGCTTGCGAGTCGGGAACACTGAAGCTTTCTTT
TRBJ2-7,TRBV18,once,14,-,CASSPWQESYEQYF,TGTGCCAGCTCACCATGGCAGGAATCCTACGAGCAGTACTTC
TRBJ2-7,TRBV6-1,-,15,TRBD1,CASSAEGAGWYEQYF,TGTGCCAGCAGTGCCGAGGGGGCAGGGTGGTACGAGCAGTACTTC
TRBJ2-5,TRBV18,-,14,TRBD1,CASSLDRVGETQYF,TGTGCCAGCTCACTCGACAGGGTAGGAGAGACCCAGTACTTC
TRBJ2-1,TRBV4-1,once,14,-,CASSRRRGLNEQFF,TGCGCCAGCAGCCGACGCAGGGGTCTCAATGAGCAGTTCTTC
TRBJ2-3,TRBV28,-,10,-,CASRRGTQYF,TGTGCCAGCAGACGAGGGACGCAGTATTTT
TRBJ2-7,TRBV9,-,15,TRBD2,CASSEGTSGSYEQYF,TGTGCCAGCAGCGAAGGGACTAGCGGTTCCTACGAGCAGTACTTC
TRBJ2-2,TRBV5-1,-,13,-,CASSVPGLGELFF,TGCGCCAGCAGCGTGCCGGGACTCGGGGAGCTGTTTTTT
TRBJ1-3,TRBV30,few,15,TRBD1,CAWTTGTGVGNTIYF,TGTGCCTGGACAACCGGGACAGGGGTTGGAAACACCATATATTTT
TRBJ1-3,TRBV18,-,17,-,CASSPPTRGISGNTIYF,TGTGCCAGCTCACCACCCACTCGAGGGATCTCTGGAAACACCATATATTTT
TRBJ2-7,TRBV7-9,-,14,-,CASSLMGVGGEQYF,TGTGCCAGCAGCTTAATGGGGGTCGGTGGCGAGCAGTACTTC
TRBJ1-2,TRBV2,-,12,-,CASSEANYGYTF,TGTGCCAGCAGTGAGGCTAACTATGGCTACACCTTC
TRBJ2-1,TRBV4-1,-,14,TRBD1,CASSLGTGGNEQFF,TGCGCCAGCAGCCTCGGGACAGGGGGGAATGAGCAGTTCTTC
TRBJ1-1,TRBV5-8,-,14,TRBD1,CASSLGTGTTEAFF,TGTGCCAGCAGCCTAGGGACAGGGACCACTGAAGCTTTCTTT
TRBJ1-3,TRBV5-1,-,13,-,CASSLVGSDTIYF,TGCGCCAGCAGCTTGGTGGGATCGGACACCATATATTTT
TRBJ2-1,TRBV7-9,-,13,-,CASSAYRVREQFF,TGTGCCAGCAGCGCGTACAGGGTTCGTGAGCAGTTCTTC
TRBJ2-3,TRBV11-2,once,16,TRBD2,CASSSLAGSSTDTQYF,TGTGCCAGCAGCTCCCTAGCGGGTTCTAGCACAGATACGCAGTATTTT
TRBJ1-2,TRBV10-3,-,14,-,CAISESGTHYGYTF,TGTGCCATCAGTGAGTCGGGGACCCACTATGGCTACACCTTC
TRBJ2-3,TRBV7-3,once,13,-,CASSSLRTDTQYF,TGTGCCAGCAGTTCCCTCAGGACAGATACGCAGTATTTT
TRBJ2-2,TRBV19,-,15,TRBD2,CASSMRGAGTGELFF,TGTGCCAGTAGTATGCGGGGGGCGGGCACCGGGGAGCTGTTTTTT
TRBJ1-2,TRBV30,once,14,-,CAWSVGQLNYGYTF,TGTGCCTGGAGTGTCGGACAGTTGAACTATGGCTACACCTTC
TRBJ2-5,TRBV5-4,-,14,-,CASSLGDSQETQYF,TGTGCCAGCAGCTTGGGAGACAGCCAAGAGACCCAGTACTTC
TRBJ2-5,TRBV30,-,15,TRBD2,CAWDGTSGRAGTQYF,TGTGCCTGGGATGGGACTAGCGGGAGGGCCGGGACCCAGTACTTC
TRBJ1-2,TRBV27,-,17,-,CASSLSTARRGRNGHTF,TGTGCCAGCAGTTTATCGACAGCCAGACGGGGTAGAAATGGCCACACCTTC
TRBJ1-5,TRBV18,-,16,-,CASSPARQARNQPQHF,TGTGCCAGCTCACCCGCCCGACAGGCTCGCAATCAGCCCCAGCATTTT
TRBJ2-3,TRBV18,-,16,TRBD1,CASRDAGTASTDTQYF,TGTGCCAGTCGCGATGCCGGGACAGCTAGCACAGATACGCAGTATTTT
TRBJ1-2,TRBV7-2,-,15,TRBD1,CASGSGAGGGYGYTF,TGTGCCAGCGGATCAGGGGCAGGGGGCGGCTATGGCTACACCTTC
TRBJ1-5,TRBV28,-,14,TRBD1,CASSFPGGLQPQHF,TGTGCCAGCAGTTTCCCAGGGGGACTGCAGCCCCAGCATTTT